This T cell receptor (beta chain) was recorded in a study of T cell changes during pregnancy in multiple sclerosis (dated by TCRdb to between 2019 and 2020). Regarding the study in general: The study examined how the T cell repertoire changed over the course of pregnancy in women with multiple sclerosis.

V gives up 3 bases and J gives up 3 bases, and the segment between their germline ends measures 15 bases. Inclusive of the bounding cysteine and phenylalanine, the CDR3 is 16 residues long. Here the CDR3 DNA is all that survives: 48 bases in frame from base 1. CDR1 KGHSH and CDR2 LQKENI are derived from the germline V gene. The protocol used for the library was the immunoSEQ multiplex PCR assay. The source is immuneACCESS, and TCRdb retained only in-frame sequences with V and J called. Part of the clones is not carried over; for the studies checked, unresolved V genes explain less than half of this, and the remainder is unexplained. Recorded for this sample are tens of thousands of clones; 94% of them occurred a single time. The top ten clonotypes cover about 0.5% of the sample. Note on this clone: Its target antigen remains unknown. No quality values exist for individual bases; no much larger clone is one base distant.

The specimen comprised peripheral blood, sampled in the third trimester of pregnancy. This TCR was recovered from a female donor with multiple sclerosis, enrolled in a pregnancy study. Here the chain combines TRBV18 and TRBJ2-1; 6 matching bases give a weak D call of TRBD1. CDR3 reads: CASSPRGRDNYNEQFF. The DNA is as follows: TGTGCCAGCTCACCCAGGGGAAGGGACAACTACAATGAGCAGTTCTTC.